Below, 19 T cell receptor beta chains from the same sample are listed, as sequenced in a study of shared clonotypes between healthy human individuals. Method: immunoSEQ multiplex PCR; TCRdb's copy keeps in-frame clones and lacks some. The repertoire includes about 1.5 million clones, nearly 99% of them detected once, and about 0.42% sits in the top ten. Sequenced sample: naive CD4+ T cells sorted from blood. Subset described: CD45RA+ positively selected. The receptor set was obtained from a young man in good health.

V is TRBV19 and J is TRBJ2-3; no firm D call. V lost 6 bases, J lost 0 bases, and 10 bases lay in between. Germline CDR1 is LNHDA and CDR2 is SQIVND (reference sequence). This CDR3 has 14 residues. The CDR3, as DNA: TGTGCCAGTAGGGAGCCCGGTAGCACAGATACGCAGTATTTT. Its translation is CASREPGSTDTQYF.

This chain's CDR3 is CASSLAVSSNNEQFF. The CDR3 nucleotides are TGTGCCAGCAGCTTAGCTGTGTCTAGTAACAATGAGCAGTTCTTC. This sequence joins TRBV7-2 and TRBJ2-1, with unresolved D. The germline V gene encodes CDR1 SGHTA and CDR2 FQGNSA. CDR3 size: 15 residues. The V end was cut by 0 bases, the J end by 5 bases, with 11 bases between. The full variable domain, completed using reference TRBV7-2 and TRBJ2-1, is GAGVSQSPSNKVTEKGKDVELRCDPISGHTALYWYRQSLGQGLEFLIYFQGNSAPDKSGLPSDRFSAERTGGSVSTLTIQRTQQEDSAVYLCASSLAVSSNNEQFFGPGTRLTVL.

The chain uses TRBV11-2 and TRBJ2-7; 8 nucleotides line up with TRBD2. This CDR3 is built from 16 residues. CDR1 is SGHAT and CDR2 is FQNNGV in the germline V gene. The V gene end was trimmed by 1 base and the J gene end by 4 bases; junction bases not matched to a gene: 9. The CDR3 region is CASSLAGSGILYEQYF. CDR3 nucleotide sequence: TGTGCCAGCAGCTTAGCTGGTAGCGGGATTCTATACGAGCAGTACTTC.

This sequence joins TRBV5-1 and TRBJ2-1; 7 bases line up with TRBD2. Losses at the gene ends were 6 bases for V and 6 bases for J; bases not matched to a gene: 9. The CDR3 is made up of 14 amino acids. CDR1 and CDR2 (germline): SGHRS, YFSETQ. Here the CDR3 reads CASTRTSPPNEQFF. The CDR3 DNA reads TGCGCCAGCACCCGGACTAGTCCTCCCAATGAGCAGTTCTTC.

This sequence joins TRBV6-1 and TRBJ1-1, with a tentative D call TRBD1 (5 bases). Germline V CDR1 and CDR2: MNHNS, SASEGT. Trimming cost V 1 base and J 9 bases, with 21 bases left between them. The CDR3 is 16 residues long. CDR3 in amino acids: CASSEESAGLFRKAFF. DNA for the CDR3: TGTGCCAGCAGTGAAGAGTCGGCAGGGCTCTTCCGTAAAGCTTTCTTT.

Concerning this clone: Other DNA sequences in the sample encode the same CDR3. V gene TRBV7-9 combines with J gene TRBJ1-4; 10 nucleotides agree with TRBD1. The CDR3 sequence is 14 residues long. The germline V gene encodes CDR1 SEHNR and CDR2 FQNEAQ (reference sequence). V shed 4 bases and J 8 bases; nucleotides not matched to a gene: 4. This chain's CDR3 is CASSSGTGDEKLFF. For the CDR3, the DNA is TGTGCCAGCAGCTCCGGGACAGGGGACGAAAAACTGTTTTTT.

The chain carries TRBV7-8 and TRBJ1-1; 9 positions agree with TRBD1. This CDR3 has 17 amino acids. The germline V gene has CDR1 SGHVS and CDR2 FQNEAQ. J was trimmed by 5 bases and V by 1 base; bases with no gene match: 11. This CDR3 reads CASSLDPPSDRGTEAFF. CDR3 bases: TGTGCCAGCAGCTTAGATCCGCCCTCGGACAGGGGTACTGAAGCTTTCTTT.

V usage is TRBV29-1 and J usage is TRBJ1-4; D unclear. CDR3 length: 12 amino acids. Germline CDR1 and CDR2: SQVTM and ANQGSEA. This chain's CDR3 is CGSKRADEKLFF. CDR3 coding DNA: TGCGGTTCGAAGAGGGCCGATGAAAAACTGTTTTTT.

V is TRBV20-1 and J is TRBJ1-4; D might be TRBD1 (6 bases). Trimming removed 8 bases from V and 6 bases from J, with 10 bases in between. The germline V gene encodes CDR1 DFQATT and CDR2 SNEGSKA (reference sequence). The CDR3 has 11 amino acids. The CDR3 DNA reads as TGCAGTCACAGGGAGGATGAAAAACTGTTTTTT. As protein: CSHREDEKLFF.

V usage is TRBV9 and J usage is TRBJ2-6; D unclear. The CDR3 is 15 amino acids. V was pared by 3 bases and J by 0 bases, with 7 bases between. Germline V gene sequence: CDR1 SGDLS, CDR2 YYNGEE. Here the CDR3 DNA reads TGTGCCAGCAGCGCAAGACCCTCTGGGGCCAACGTCCTGACTTTC. The encoded protein is CASSARPSGANVLTF.

CDR3 nucleotides: TGCGCCAGCAGCCCGCGTCCCGTTGAAAGTGAAAAACTGTTTTTT. Translating gives CASSPRPVESEKLFF. The gene calls are TRBV5-1 and TRBJ1-4; D call uncertain. Germline CDR1 reads SGHRS; CDR2 reads YFSETQ. The V end lost 4 bases, the J end lost 7 bases, and 17 bases lay between the germline ends. The CDR3 length is 15 residues.

This clone was seen once. V is TRBV7-8 and J is TRBJ1-1; D is perhaps TRBD1 (5 bases). V was shortened by 3 bases and J by 5 bases, with 10 bases between the two germline ends. The V gene's germline CDR1 is SGHVS and CDR2 FQNEAQ. The CDR3 loop spans 13 amino acids. The CDR3 bases are TGTGCCAGCAGCTTGGGACCGGAGACTGAAGCTTTCTTT. Its translation: CASSLGPETEAFF.

The chain combines TRBV28 with TRBJ2-4; D is unclear. Trimming took 6 bases from V and 1 from J, leaving 16 bases between them. This CDR3 spans 16 amino acids. CDR1 is MDHEN, CDR2 SYDVKM, per germline. CDR3 protein: CASSSRGTAAKNIQYF. CDR3 sequence (DNA): TGTGCCAGCAGCTCCCGTGGCACAGCGGCCAAAAACATTCAGTACTTC.

The gene calls are TRBV9 and TRBJ2-1, with no clear D. Germline V CDR1 and CDR2: SGDLS, YYNGEE. Trimming removed 4 bases from V and 5 bases from J, with 10 bases in between. The CDR3 is 13 residues long. This CDR3 is CASSLRSDNEQFF. The CDR3 DNA sequence: TGTGCCAGCAGCCTAAGATCGGACAATGAGCAGTTCTTC.

V and J are TRBV5-1 and TRBJ2-3, with a tentative D call TRBD1 (5 bases). Germline assignment: CDR1 SGHRS and CDR2 YFSETQ. Trimming pared 3 bases from V and 5 bases from J, leaving 16 bases between. The length of the CDR3 is 15 residues. The CDR3 coding sequence is TGCGCCAGCAGCTCGGCTCCAGGGCTGAGAGATACGCAGTATTTT. It yields the protein CASSSAPGLRDTQYF.

The J gene is TRBJ2-2, the V gene TRBV27; no clear D gene. Between the trimmed V and J ends, which lost 2 bases and 7 bases, there was a span of 5 bases. CDR3 length equals 12 residues. Germline V CDR1 and CDR2: MNHEY, SMNVEV (reference sequence). In nucleotides, the CDR3 is TGTGCCAGCAGTTTAGTCGGCGGGGAGCTGTTTTTT. This codes for CASSLVGGELFF.

The chain couples TRBV18 to TRBJ1-2, with D tentatively TRBD1 (5 bases). CDR3 length: 14 residues. With 3 bases removed from V and 5 bases from J, the gap between germline ends came to 13 bases. The germline CDR1 and CDR2 sequences are KGHSH and LQKENI. The CDR3 sequence is CASSPLADTYGYTF. The CDR3 region has the DNA TGTGCCAGCTCACCCCTTGCGGACACTTATGGCTACACCTTC.

The V and J genes are TRBV5-4 and TRBJ2-7; TRBD1 agrees at 7 bases. CDR3 length equals 14 residues. Germline loops: CDR1 SGHNT, CDR2 YYREEE (reference sequence). V shed 4 bases, J shed 0 bases, and the junction held 4 bases outside the gene matches. As DNA, the CDR3 is TGTGCCAGCAGCAGAGACAGGGTCTCCTACGAGCAGTACTTC. This encodes CASSRDRVSYEQYF.

The chain links TRBV2 to TRBJ1-1; tentative D call: TRBD1 (5 bases). Between the trimmed V and J ends, which lost 5 bases and 1 base, there was a span of 11 bases. The CDR3 is made up of 14 amino acids. Germline CDR1 is SNHLY and CDR2 is FYNNEI. CDR3 DNA sequence: TGTGCCAGCAGTCCAGGGATCCCGAACACTGAAGCTTTCTTT. This codes for CASSPGIPNTEAFF.